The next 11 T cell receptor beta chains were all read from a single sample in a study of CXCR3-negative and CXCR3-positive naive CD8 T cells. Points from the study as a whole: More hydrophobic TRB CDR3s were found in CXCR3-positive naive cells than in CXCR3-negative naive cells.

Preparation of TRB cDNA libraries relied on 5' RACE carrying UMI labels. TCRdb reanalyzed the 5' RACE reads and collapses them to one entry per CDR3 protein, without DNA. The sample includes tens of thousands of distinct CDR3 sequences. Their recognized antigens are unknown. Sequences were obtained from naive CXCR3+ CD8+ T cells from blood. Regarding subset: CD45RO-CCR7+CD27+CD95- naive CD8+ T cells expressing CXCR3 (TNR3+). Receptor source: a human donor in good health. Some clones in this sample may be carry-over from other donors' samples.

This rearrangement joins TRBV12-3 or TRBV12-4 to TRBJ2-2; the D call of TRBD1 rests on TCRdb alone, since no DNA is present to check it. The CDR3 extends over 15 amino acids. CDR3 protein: CASTLGQTNTGELFF.

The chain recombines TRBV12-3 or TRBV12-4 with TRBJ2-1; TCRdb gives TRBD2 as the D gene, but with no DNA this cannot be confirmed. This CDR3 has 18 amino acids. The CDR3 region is CASSSKLTGTTQNNEQFF.

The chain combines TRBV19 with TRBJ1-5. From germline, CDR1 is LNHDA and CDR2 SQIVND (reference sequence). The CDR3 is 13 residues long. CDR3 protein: CASIDEGNQPQHF.

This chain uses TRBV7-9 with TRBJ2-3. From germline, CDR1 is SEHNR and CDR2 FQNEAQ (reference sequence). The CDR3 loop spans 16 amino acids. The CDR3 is CASSSPVSLSTDTQYF.

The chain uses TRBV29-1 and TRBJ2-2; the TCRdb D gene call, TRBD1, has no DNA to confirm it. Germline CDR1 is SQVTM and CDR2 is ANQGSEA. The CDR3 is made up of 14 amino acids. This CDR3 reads CSVAGTGYTGELFF.

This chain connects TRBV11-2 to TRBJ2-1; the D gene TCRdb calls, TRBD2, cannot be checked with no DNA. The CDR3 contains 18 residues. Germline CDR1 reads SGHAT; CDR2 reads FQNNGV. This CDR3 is CASSSPGWREASYNEQFF.

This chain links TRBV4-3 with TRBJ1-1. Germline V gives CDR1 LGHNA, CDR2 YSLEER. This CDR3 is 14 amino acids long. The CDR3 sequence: CASSQDTENTEAFF.

CDR3 in amino acids: CASSFLPNYEQYF. The chain employs TRBV5-6 and TRBJ2-7; lacking DNA, the TRBD2 call made by TCRdb goes unchecked. The CDR3 extends over 13 amino acids. From germline, CDR1 is SGHDT and CDR2 YYEEEE.

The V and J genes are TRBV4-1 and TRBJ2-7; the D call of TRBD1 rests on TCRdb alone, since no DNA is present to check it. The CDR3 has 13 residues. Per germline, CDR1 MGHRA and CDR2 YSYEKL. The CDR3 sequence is CASSQTLRGEQYF.

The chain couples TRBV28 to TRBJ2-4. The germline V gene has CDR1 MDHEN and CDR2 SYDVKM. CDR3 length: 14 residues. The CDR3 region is CASSSPPDMSIQYF.

CDR3 loop: CASSPGPLDGYNEQFF. The chain carries TRBV5-6 and TRBJ2-1; the D call from TCRdb, TRBD1, cannot be confirmed without DNA. This CDR3 has 16 amino acids. In germline, CDR1 is SGHDT, CDR2 YYEEEE.